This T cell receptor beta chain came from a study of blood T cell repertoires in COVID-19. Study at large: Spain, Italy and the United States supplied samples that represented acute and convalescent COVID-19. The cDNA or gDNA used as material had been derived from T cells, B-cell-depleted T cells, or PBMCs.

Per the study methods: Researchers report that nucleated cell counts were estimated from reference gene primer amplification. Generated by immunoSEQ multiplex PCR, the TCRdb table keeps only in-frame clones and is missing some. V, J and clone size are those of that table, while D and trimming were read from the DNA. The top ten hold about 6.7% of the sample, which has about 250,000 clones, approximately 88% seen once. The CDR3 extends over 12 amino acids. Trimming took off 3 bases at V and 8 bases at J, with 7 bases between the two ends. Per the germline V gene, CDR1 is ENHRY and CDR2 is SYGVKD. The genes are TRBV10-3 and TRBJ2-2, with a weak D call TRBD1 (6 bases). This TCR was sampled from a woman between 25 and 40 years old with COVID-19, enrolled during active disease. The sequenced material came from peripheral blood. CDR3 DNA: TGTGCCATCAGTGAAGGGACAGGGGAGCTGTTTTTT. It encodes CAISEGTGELFF.